This T cell receptor (beta chain) was found in a study of cytotoxic CD8 clonotypes in ibrutinib-treated CLL (dated by TCRdb to about 2021). Some background on the complete study: The cohort had 11 relapsed/refractory and more than 14 treatment-naive patients; 17 were IGHV unmutated. Samples at response were collected after a median of about 11 months of treatment, with a range of 6 to 36 months. Longitudinal samples were available for about 30% of the roughly 86 trial participants. An average of about 250,000 productive templates and 94,082 productive rearrangements was obtained per sample. Cryopreserved peripheral blood mononuclear cells were obtained prior to treatment, at the time of response, and at either disease progression or sustained remission. Responses were partial in some 24 patients and complete in 2; after median around 68 months follow-up, about 15 stayed in remission and around 12 progressed. Every sample from remission and from progressive disease was obtained while the patients were still on ibrutinib.

A MiSeq instrument was used for deep resolution sequencing, which targeted depths ranging from 1 in 1 million up to 1 in 200,000 T cells, with coverage averaging 10x for each clonotype. The immunoSEQ hsTCRB Kit was used to generate the TCR beta libraries. As for the original processing: ImmunoSEQ Data Assistant and ImmunoSEQ Analyzer were used for data analysis, and V, D and J genes were assigned according to IMGT definitions. Clonality, which ranges from 0 to 1, was calculated by subtracting the normalized Shannon entropy of productive rearrangement frequencies from one. Only overrepresented clonotypes making up at least 0.05% of each patient's repertoire were included in the public clonotype analysis. Thirteen age-matched healthy donor repertoires from immuneACCESS were used as controls for clonality. TCRdb stores this immuneACCESS table with in-frame sequences only. Part of the clones is absent; in the studies checked, under half of the shortfall reflects unresolved V genes, and no reason is known for the rest. The V and J calls and clone size are taken from that table; D and trimming were inferred from the DNA. This sample lists some 350,000 clones; roughly two thirds were detected once. 5% to 6.5% of the sample is in the top ten clones.

For TCR beta library preparation, approximately 2 micrograms of genomic DNA were extracted from the cryopreserved PBMCs. Longitudinal blood samples from CLL patients on ibrutinib monotherapy underwent high-throughput TCR beta sequencing. The patients took part in an open-label, single-center phase 2 trial of ibrutinib monotherapy. With respect to this clone: Its antigen is unknown. The input lacks base qualities; no much larger clone sits a single base away.

CDR1 and CDR2, looked up from the germline V gene (reference sequence), are SGHKS and YYEKEE. A distance of 12 bases separates the germline ends of V and J, which lose 0 bases and 2 bases respectively. The CDR3 sequence holds 15 residues, the cysteine and phenylalanine included. The kept DNA is CDR3 alone, 45 bases in frame from the first base. Study-level results and caveats: Public clonotypes were rare and either contracted or stayed stable during treatment, and the rise in clonality at ibrutinib response reflected the expansion of private clonotypes. Lymph node repertoires were not examined, and the timing of sampling was not matched between patients in sustained remission and those whose disease progressed. At baseline, clonality was higher than in age-matched healthy donors and showed a strong correlation with circulating CD8+ T-cell counts. Clonality increased at ibrutinib response, stayed stable in sustained remission, and fell back toward baseline at progression.

This receptor was identified in a human donor with chronic lymphocytic leukemia. The sequenced sample was PBMCs, obtained after 36 months of ibrutinib treatment. The chain is made from TRBV5-5 and TRBJ2-7, with a tentative D gene TRBD2 over 6 matching bases. The DNA sequence is as follows: TGTGCCAGCAGCTTGGCTGTCGGAGGGCCCTACGAGCAGTACTTC. Its coded protein is CASSLAVGGPYEQYF. When the CDR3 is completed using the reference TRBV5-5 and TRBJ2-7 genes on either side, the full variable domain is DAGVTQSPTHLIKTRGQQVTLRCSPISGHKSVSWYQQVLGQGPQFIFQYYEKEERGRGNFPDRFSARQFPNYSSELNVNALLLGDSALYLCASSLAVGGPYEQYFGPGTRLTVT.